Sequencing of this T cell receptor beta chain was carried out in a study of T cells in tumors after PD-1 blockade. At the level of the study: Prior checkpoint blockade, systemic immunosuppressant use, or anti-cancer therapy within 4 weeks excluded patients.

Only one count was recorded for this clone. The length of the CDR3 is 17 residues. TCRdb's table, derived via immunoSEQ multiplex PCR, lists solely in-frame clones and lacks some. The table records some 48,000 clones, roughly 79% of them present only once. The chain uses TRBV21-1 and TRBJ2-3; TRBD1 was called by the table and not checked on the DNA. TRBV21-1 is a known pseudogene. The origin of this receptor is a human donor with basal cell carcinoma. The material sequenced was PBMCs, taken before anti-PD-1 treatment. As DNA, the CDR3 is TGTGCCAGCAGCACACCCTGGGACAGGGATGACACAGATACGCAGTATTTT. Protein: CASSTPWDRDDTDTQYF.